This section outlines one T cell receptor beta chain sequence together with its context. This specimen comes from a study of T cell changes during pregnancy in multiple sclerosis. The CDR3 covers 12 residues. The germline V gene encodes CDR1 SGHAT and CDR2 FQNNGV. With 7 bases clipped from V and 3 bases from J, the junction kept 1 base outside the gene matches. Sequenced by immunoSEQ multiplex PCR; TCRdb stores in-frame clones only, minus some. Of under 90,000 clones listed, just over 90% are singletons. This sequence originates from a female donor in good health, enrolled as a control in a pregnancy study. This chain links TRBV11-2 with TRBJ2-7; 9 bases align to TRBD2. The sequenced sample was peripheral blood, obtained in the second trimester of pregnancy. The CDR3: CASISGSYEQYF. CDR3 coding DNA: TGTGCCAGCATTAGCGGGAGCTACGAGCAGTACTTC.